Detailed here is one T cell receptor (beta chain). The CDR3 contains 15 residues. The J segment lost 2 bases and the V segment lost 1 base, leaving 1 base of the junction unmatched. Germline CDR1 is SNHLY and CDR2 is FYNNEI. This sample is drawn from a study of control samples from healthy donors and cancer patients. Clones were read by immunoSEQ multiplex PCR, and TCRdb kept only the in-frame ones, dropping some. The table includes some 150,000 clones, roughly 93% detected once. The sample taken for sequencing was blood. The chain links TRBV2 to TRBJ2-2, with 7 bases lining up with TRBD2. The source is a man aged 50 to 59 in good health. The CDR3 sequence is CASSEGGLNTGELFF. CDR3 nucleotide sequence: TGTGCCAGCAGTGAAGGGGGACTAAACACCGGGGAGCTGTTTTTT.